This T cell receptor (beta chain) was sequenced for a study of cytomegalovirus exposure and HLA in healthy donors. As for the donors, each was a healthy bone marrow donor. Germline assignment: CDR1 ENHRY and CDR2 SYGVKD. This CDR3 comprises 16 residues. The J segment lost 4 bases and the V segment lost 0 bases, leaving 8 bases of the junction unmatched. The primer mix had 60 Vbeta and 13 Jbeta primers. Generated by immunoSEQ multiplex PCR, the TCRdb table keeps only in-frame clones and is missing some. The repertoire consists of about 200,000 clones, with about 83% occurring once and the leading ten covering roughly a sixth.

This chain links TRBV10-3 with TRBJ2-5; 7 nucleotides agree with TRBD2. The clonotype originates from a man in his forties in good health and CMV-seronegative. Sequenced material: PBMCs. CDR3 coding DNA: TGTGCCATCAGTGAGTCCTCGGGACTAAAGGGAGAGACCCAGTACTTC. This codes for CAISESSGLKGETQYF.